Presented here are 14 T cell receptor beta chains from one specimen sequenced in a study of blood T cell repertoires in COVID-19. Produced via immunoSEQ multiplex PCR; TCRdb's table is partial and in-frame only. The sample has about 150,000 clones, around 82% seen once; the top ten hold roughly 14%. The sequenced sample consisted of peripheral blood. The origin of the receptors is a man between 18 and 29 years old with active or convalescent COVID-19.

V and J are TRBV5-5 and TRBJ1-2; D remains ambiguous. Looked up from germline, CDR1 is SGHKS and CDR2 is YYEKEE (reference sequence). The CDR3 has 8 residues. V was shortened by 3 bases and J by 12 bases, with 3 bases between the two germline ends. DNA of the CDR3: TGTGCCAGCAGCTCGGACACCTTC. Translated: CASSSDTF.

The V and J genes are TRBV5-1 and TRBJ2-3; 7 bases fit TRBD1. Germline loops: CDR1 SGHRS, CDR2 YFSETQ. V lost 4 bases to trimming and J lost 2 bases; unmatched junction nucleotides: 10. CDR3 length: 16 amino acids. CDR3 sequence (DNA): TGCGCCAGCAGCACTGGACAGGTTCCCTTCACAGATACGCAGTATTTT. It specifies CASSTGQVPFTDTQYF.

The chain joins TRBV30 to TRBJ2-3; possible D gene TRBD2, 6 bases. This CDR3 spans 11 amino acids. Germline CDR1 GTSNPN, CDR2 SVGIG (reference sequence). V dropped 1 base and J dropped 8 bases, with 7 bases sitting between them. The CDR3 nucleotides read TGTGCCTGGAGTGCGACTAGTACGCAGTATTTT. The encoded protein is CAWSATSTQYF.

This chain joins TRBV3-1 (or the pseudogene TRBV3-2) and TRBJ1-2; no reliable D call. V lost 5 bases, J lost 2 bases, and 9 bases lay in between. The germline CDR1 and CDR2 sequences are LGHDT and YNNKEL (reference sequence). The length of the CDR3 is 13 residues. The CDR3 DNA sequence: TGTGCCAGCAGCGGGCAGCAGAACTATGGCTACACCTTC. Residues: CASSGQQNYGYTF.

The V call is TRBV2, the J call TRBJ2-2; possible D gene TRBD1, 6 bases. Germline CDR1 and CDR2: SNHLY and FYNNEI. Trimming left V 6 bases short and J 3 bases short, with 8 bases between. CDR3 size: 13 residues. CDR3 amino acids: CASRYRDTGELFF. The CDR3 DNA sequence: TGTGCCAGCAGGTACAGGGACACCGGGGAGCTGTTTTTT.

CDR3 sequence (DNA): TGTGCCAGCAGTGAAGTGCGGGATTTGGGGTCCTACGAGCAGTACTTC. Translated, it gives CASSEVRDLGSYEQYF. The rearrangement joins TRBV2 to TRBJ2-7; D is possibly TRBD2 (6 bases). CDR3 length: 16 amino acids. Trimming removed 1 base at V and 1 base at J, with 14 bases between. Germline lookup yields CDR1 SNHLY and CDR2 FYNNEI.

This clone was seen only a few times. This rearrangement joins TRBV4-1 to TRBJ1-6; perhaps TRBD1 as D (5 bases). The germline V and J ends were trimmed by 1 base and 9 bases, with 16 bases remaining between them. Germline V gene data show CDR1 as MGHRA and CDR2 as YSYEKL. This CDR3 has 16 residues. The CDR3 coding sequence is TGCGCCAGCAGCCAAGCCGGGGGGATTTTCGGTTCACCCCTCCACTTT. Protein product: CASSQAGGIFGSPLHF.

This rearrangement joins TRBV15 to TRBJ2-6; TRBD1 aligns across 9 bases. The J segment lost 2 bases and the V segment lost 5 bases, leaving 4 bases of the junction unmatched. The germline gives CDR1 LNHNV, CDR2 YYDKDF (reference sequence). The CDR3 is 16 residues long. In DNA form, the CDR3 reads TGTGCCACCAGCTGGGACAGGGCGACTGGGGCCAACGTCCTGACTTTC. This encodes CATSWDRATGANVLTF.

The V and J genes are TRBV6-1 and TRBJ1-2; D ambiguous. Per the germline V gene, CDR1 is MNHNS and CDR2 is SASEGT. The CDR3 is 15 amino acids. Trimming shortened V by 2 bases and J by 4 bases, and 14 bases separated the two germline ends. Here the CDR3 reads CASSETSSPIYGYTF. For the CDR3, the DNA is TGTGCCAGCAGTGAAACGTCCTCTCCTATCTATGGCTACACCTTC.

J is TRBJ1-5 and V is TRBV27; D is uncertain. The CDR3 length is 13 residues. With 0 bases removed from V and 7 bases from J, the gap between germline ends came to 7 bases. CDR1 is MNHEY, CDR2 SMNVEV, per germline (reference sequence). The CDR3: CASSLSSQQPQHF. The CDR3 coding sequence is TGTGCCAGCAGTTTATCAAGCCAACAGCCCCAGCATTTT.

This clone was picked up one time. This chain uses TRBV15 with TRBJ1-1; D is uncertain. V was shortened by 5 bases and J by 5 bases, with 21 bases between the two germline ends. The CDR3 runs to 16 residues. CDR1 is LNHNV and CDR2 is YYDKDF in the germline V gene (reference sequence). CDR3 residues: CATSFEGGSRETEAFF. The CDR3 DNA reads TGTGCCACCAGCTTCGAGGGCGGGTCGAGAGAAACTGAAGCTTTCTTT.

The gene calls are TRBV4-3 and TRBJ2-2; TRBD1 is a possible D gene (6 bases). The length of the CDR3 is 15 residues. CDR1 and CDR2 from the germline V gene are LGHNA and YSLEER. V lost 4 bases, J lost 7 bases, and 16 bases lay in between. CDR3 sequence (DNA): TGCGCCAGCAGCCCTTCAAAGGGGGTCGACGGGGAGCTGTTTTTT. Its protein is CASSPSKGVDGELFF.

The V call is TRBV5-8, the J call TRBJ1-5; 9 bases line up with TRBD1. V trimming: 1 base; J trimming: 0 bases; junction bases outside the gene matches: 14. Germline-derived CDR1 and CDR2 are SGHTS and YDEGEE. This CDR3 region has 20 residues. Written as DNA, the CDR3 is TGTGCCAGCAGCTTGAATCCGGGGACAGGGACATGGTTTAGCAATCAGCCCCAGCATTTT. Translated, it gives CASSLNPGTGTWFSNQPQHF.

This clone was seen more than once but under ten times. The chain uses TRBV7-9 and TRBJ2-3; tentative D call: TRBD2 (6 bases). V was clipped by 7 bases and J by 0 bases, with 14 bases between them. The germline gives CDR1 SEHNR, CDR2 FQNEAQ (reference sequence). The CDR3 consists of 15 residues. The CDR3 loop reads CASTPRGTSTDTQYF. Here the CDR3 DNA reads TGTGCCAGCACCCCGCGAGGGACTAGCACAGATACGCAGTATTTT.